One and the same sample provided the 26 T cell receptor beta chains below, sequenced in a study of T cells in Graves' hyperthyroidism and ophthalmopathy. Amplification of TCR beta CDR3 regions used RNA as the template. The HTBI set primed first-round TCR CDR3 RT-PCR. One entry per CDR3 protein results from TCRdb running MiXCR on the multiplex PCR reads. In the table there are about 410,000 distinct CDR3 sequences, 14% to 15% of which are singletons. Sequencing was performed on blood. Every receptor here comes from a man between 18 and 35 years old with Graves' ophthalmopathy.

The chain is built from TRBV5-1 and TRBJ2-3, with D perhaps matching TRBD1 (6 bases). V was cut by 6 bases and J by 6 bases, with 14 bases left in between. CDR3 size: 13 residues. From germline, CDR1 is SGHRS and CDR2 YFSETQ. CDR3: CASTRQGTDTQYF. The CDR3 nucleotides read TGCGCCAGCACGCGCCAGGGGACGGATACGCAGTATTTT.

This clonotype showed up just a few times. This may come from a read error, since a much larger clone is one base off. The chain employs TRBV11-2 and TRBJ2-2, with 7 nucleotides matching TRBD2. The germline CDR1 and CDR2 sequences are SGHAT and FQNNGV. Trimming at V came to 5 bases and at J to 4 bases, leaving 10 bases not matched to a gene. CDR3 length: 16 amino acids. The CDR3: CASSPRVAGGTGELFF. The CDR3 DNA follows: TGTGCCAGCAGCCCTAGGGTAGCGGGTGGCACCGGGGAGCTGTTTTTT.

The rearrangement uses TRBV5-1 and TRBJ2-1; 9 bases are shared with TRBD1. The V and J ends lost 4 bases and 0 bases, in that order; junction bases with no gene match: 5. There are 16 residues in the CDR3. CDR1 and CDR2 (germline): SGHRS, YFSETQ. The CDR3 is CASSPRTGDSYNEQFF. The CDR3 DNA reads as TGCGCCAGCAGCCCTCGGACAGGGGACTCCTACAATGAGCAGTTCTTC.

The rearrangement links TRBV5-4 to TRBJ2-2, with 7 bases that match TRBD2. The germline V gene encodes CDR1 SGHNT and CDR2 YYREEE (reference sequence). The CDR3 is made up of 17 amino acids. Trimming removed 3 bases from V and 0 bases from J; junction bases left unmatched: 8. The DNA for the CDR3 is TGTGCCAGCAGCTCCCGGCCTAGCGGCCCGAACACCGGGGAGCTGTTTTTT. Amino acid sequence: CASSSRPSGPNTGELFF.

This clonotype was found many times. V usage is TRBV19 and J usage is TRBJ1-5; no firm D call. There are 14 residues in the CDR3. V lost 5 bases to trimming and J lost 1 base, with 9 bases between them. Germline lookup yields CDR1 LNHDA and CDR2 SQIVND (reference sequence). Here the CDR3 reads CASSVLPSNQPQHF. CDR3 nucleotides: TGTGCCAGTAGTGTTCTCCCAAGCAATCAGCCCCAGCATTTT.

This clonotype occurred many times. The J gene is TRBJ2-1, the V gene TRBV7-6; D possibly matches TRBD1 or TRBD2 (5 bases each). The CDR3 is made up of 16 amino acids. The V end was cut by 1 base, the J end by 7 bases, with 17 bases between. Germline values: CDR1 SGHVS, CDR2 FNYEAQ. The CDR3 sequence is CASSLVGASWGNEQFF. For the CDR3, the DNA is TGTGCCAGCAGCTTAGTCGGGGCTAGCTGGGGGAATGAGCAGTTCTTC.

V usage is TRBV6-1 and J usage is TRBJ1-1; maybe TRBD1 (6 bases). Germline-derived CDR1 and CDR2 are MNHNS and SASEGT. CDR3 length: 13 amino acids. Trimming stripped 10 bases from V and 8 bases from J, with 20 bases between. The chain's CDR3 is CATNKGGPPEAFF. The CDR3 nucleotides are TGTGCCACCAATAAGGGGGGGCCCCCCGAAGCTTTCTTT.

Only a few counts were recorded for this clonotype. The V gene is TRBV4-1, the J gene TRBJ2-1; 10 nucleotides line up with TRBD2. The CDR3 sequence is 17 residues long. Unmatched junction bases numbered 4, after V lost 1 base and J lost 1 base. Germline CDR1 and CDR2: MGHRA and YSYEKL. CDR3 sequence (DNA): TGCGCCAGCAGCCAAGCCCCTAGCGGGGGTTCCTACAATGAGCAGTTCTTC. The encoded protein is CASSQAPSGGSYNEQFF.

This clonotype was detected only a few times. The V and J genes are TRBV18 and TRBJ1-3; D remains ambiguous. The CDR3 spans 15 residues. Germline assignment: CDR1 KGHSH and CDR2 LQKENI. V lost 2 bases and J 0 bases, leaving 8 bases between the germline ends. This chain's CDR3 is CASSPTRTSGNTIYF. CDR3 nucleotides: TGTGCCAGCTCACCAACCAGAACCTCTGGAAACACCATATATTTT.

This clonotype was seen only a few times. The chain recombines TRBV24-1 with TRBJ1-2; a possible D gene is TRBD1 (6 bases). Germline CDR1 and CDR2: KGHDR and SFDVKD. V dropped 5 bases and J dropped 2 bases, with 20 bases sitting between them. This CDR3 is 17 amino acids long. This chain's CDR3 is CATSGKTEGGRNYGYTF. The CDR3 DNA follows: TGTGCCACCAGTGGCAAAACTGAAGGGGGGCGCAACTATGGCTACACCTTC.

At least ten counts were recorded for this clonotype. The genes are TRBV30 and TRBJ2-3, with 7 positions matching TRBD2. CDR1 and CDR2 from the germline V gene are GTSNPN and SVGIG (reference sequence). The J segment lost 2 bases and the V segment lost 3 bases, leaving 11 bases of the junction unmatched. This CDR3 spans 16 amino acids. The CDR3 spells CAWSLLGRVYTDTQYF. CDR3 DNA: TGTGCCTGGAGCCTGTTGGGGAGGGTGTACACAGATACGCAGTATTTT.

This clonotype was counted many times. The CDR3 nucleotides read TGTGCCCGAGGACTAGCGGGCGTGAAGTGGGCAGATACGCAGTATTTT. Its translation: CARGLAGVKWADTQYF. The chain uses TRBV2 and TRBJ2-3, with 11 bases fitting TRBD2. Trimming took 11 bases from V and 4 from J; bases not matched to a gene: 14. The CDR3 is 16 amino acids. The germline CDR1 and CDR2 sequences are SNHLY and FYNNEI.

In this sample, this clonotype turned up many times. The CDR3 here is CASNKFTGELFF. CDR3 bases: TGTGCCAGTAATAAGTTCACCGGGGAGCTGTTTTTT. The V gene is TRBV19, the J gene TRBJ2-2, with D unresolved. Trimming removed 7 bases from V and 4 bases from J, with 7 bases in between. Germline CDR1 and CDR2: LNHDA and SQIVND (reference sequence). The CDR3 runs 12 residues.

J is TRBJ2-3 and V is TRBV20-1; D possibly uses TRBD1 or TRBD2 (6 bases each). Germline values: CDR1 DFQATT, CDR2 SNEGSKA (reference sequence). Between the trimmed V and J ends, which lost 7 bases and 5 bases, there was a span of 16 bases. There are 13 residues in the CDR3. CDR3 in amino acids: CSEGRRDIDTQYF. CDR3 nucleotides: TGCAGTGAAGGCAGGAGGGACATAGATACGCAGTATTTT.

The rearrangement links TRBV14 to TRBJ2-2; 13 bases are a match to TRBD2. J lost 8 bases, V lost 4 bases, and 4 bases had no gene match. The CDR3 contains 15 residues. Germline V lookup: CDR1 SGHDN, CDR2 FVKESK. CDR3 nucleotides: TGTGCCAGCAGCCCTCCGGGACTAGCGGGAGGGGAGCTGTTTTTT. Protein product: CASSPPGLAGGELFF.

DNA for the CDR3: TGTGCCAGCAGTTTCGATAGGGCTAATCAGCCCCAGCATTTT. Translation gives CASSFDRANQPQHF. J is TRBJ1-5 and V is TRBV28; D unresolved. This CDR3 region has 14 residues. Germline CDR1 MDHEN, CDR2 SYDVKM. V was cut by 3 bases and J by 4 bases, with 10 bases left in between.

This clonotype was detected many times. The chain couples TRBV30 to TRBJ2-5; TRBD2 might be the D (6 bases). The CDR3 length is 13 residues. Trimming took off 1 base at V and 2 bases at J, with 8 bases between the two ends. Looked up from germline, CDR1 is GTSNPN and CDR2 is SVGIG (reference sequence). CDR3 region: CAWSGAGQETQYF. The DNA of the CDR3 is TGTGCCTGGAGTGGAGCGGGTCAAGAGACCCAGTACTTC.

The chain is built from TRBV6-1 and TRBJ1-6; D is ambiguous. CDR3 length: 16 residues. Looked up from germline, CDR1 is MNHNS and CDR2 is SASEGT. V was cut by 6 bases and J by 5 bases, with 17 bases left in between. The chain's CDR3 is CASSPQPGQNNSPLHF. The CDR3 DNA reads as TGTGCCAGCAGCCCGCAACCGGGTCAAAATAATTCACCCCTCCACTTT.

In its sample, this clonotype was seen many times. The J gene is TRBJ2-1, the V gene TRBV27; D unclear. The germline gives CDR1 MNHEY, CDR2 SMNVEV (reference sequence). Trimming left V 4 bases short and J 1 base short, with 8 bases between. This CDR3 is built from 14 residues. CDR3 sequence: CASSSFGSYNEQFF. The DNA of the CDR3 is TGTGCCAGCAGTTCGTTTGGTTCCTACAATGAGCAGTTCTTC.

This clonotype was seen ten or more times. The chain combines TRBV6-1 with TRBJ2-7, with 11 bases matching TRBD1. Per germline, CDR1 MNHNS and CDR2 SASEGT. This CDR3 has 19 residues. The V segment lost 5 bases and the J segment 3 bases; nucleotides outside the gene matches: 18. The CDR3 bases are TGTGCCAGCAGTCCCATCCGGACAGGGGGCCGGCGGCAAGACTACGAGCAGTACTTC. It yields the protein CASSPIRTGGRRQDYEQYF.

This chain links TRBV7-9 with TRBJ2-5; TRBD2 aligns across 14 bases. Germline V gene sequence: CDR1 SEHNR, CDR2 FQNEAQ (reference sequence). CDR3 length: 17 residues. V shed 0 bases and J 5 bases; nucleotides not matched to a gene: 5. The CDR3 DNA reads TGTGCCAGCAGCTTAGCGGCGGGACTAGCGGGAGCGGAGACCCAGTACTTC. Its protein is CASSLAAGLAGAETQYF.

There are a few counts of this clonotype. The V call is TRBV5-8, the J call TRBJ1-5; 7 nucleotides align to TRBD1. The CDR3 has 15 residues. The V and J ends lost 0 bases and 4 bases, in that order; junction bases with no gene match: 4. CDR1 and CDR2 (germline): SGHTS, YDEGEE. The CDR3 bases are TGTGCCAGCAGCTTGGGGGACAGCCAAAATCAGCCCCAGCATTTT. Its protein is CASSLGDSQNQPQHF.

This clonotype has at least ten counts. Here the CDR3 DNA reads TGTGCCAGCAGCTCGTCCGGAGAAATGAGGACCCAGTACTTC. It encodes CASSSSGEMRTQYF. This chain uses TRBV11-2 with TRBJ2-5; D is ambiguous. V was shortened by 4 bases and J by 7 bases, with 16 bases between the two germline ends. Germline V gene data show CDR1 as SGHAT and CDR2 as FQNNGV. The CDR3 extends over 14 amino acids. Looking up the rest from reference TRBV11-2 and TRBJ2-5 gives the full variable domain: EAGVAQSPRYKIIEKRQSVAFWCNPISGHATLYWYQQILGQGPKLLIQFQNNGVVDDSQLPKDRFSAERLKGVDSTLKIQPAKLEDSAVYLCASSSSGEMRTQYFGPGTRLLVL.

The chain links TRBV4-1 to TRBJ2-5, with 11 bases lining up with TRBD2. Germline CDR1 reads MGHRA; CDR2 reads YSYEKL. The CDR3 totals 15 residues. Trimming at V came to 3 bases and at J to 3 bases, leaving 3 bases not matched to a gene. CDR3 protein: CASSHPTSGEETQYF. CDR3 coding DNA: TGCGCCAGCAGCCACCCGACTAGCGGGGAAGAGACCCAGTACTTC.

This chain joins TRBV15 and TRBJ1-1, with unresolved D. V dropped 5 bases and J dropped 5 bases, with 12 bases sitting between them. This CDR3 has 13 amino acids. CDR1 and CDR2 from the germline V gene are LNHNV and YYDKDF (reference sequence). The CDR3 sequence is CATSPKGGTEAFF. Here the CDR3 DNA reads TGTGCCACCAGCCCAAAAGGAGGTACTGAAGCTTTCTTT.

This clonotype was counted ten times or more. The CDR3 loop is CASSFDSSYNEQFF. CDR3 in DNA: TGTGCCAGCAGTTTCGACAGCTCCTACAATGAGCAGTTCTTC. V usage is TRBV12-3 or TRBV12-4 and J usage is TRBJ2-1; the D gene is possibly TRBD1 (5 bases). V was trimmed by 3 bases and J by 0 bases, leaving 6 bases between them. The CDR3 runs to 14 residues.